The 7 T cell receptor beta chains below were found in one sample sequenced in a study of CD8+CD57+ T cells in acquired aplastic anemia. Genomic DNA, the template, was used for profiling of the TCR beta VDJ and CDR3. TCRdb recomputed calls from the reads with MiXCR, one row per CDR3 protein. The sample lists about 200,000 distinct CDR3 sequences, roughly two thirds occurring once. Patients selected for sequencing had displayed CD8+CD57+ cell expansion by flow cytometry. The specimen was sorted CD4+, CD8+, or CD8+CD57+ T cells (not recorded which) from PBMCs. All receptors derive from a human donor with aplastic anemia.

This clonotype was detected a few times. The V and J genes are TRBV29-1 and TRBJ2-1, with D perhaps matching TRBD1 or TRBD2 (5 bases each). The CDR3 is 13 residues long. Germline CDR1 is SQVTM and CDR2 is ANQGSEA. V lost 5 bases, J lost 6 bases, and 14 bases lay in between. CDR3 DNA sequence: TGCAGCGTTAATAGGGACGCAACCAATGAGCAGTTCTTC. Protein sequence: CSVNRDATNEQFF.

This clonotype was observed a few times. The rearrangement links TRBV20-1 to TRBJ1-5; no clear D. CDR3 length: 14 residues. Germline CDR1 DFQATT, CDR2 SNEGSKA (reference sequence). V was pared by 6 bases and J by 1 base, with 13 bases between. The CDR3 spells CSADGRGSNQPQHF. The CDR3 coding sequence is TGCAGTGCCGACGGACGTGGGAGCAATCAGCCCCAGCATTTT.

The V and J genes are TRBV19 and TRBJ2-3, with D perhaps TRBD1 or TRBD2 (5 bases each). The CDR3 loop spans 15 amino acids. Germline loops: CDR1 LNHDA, CDR2 SQIVND (reference sequence). Deletions cut 5 bases from V and 4 bases from J, with 16 bases between. The CDR3 is CASSATGTAPDTQYF. The CDR3 nucleotides are TGTGCCAGTAGTGCAACCGGGACCGCCCCAGATACGCAGTATTTT.

This clonotype was recorded a few times. This chain joins TRBV20-1 and TRBJ2-1; D gene unclear. CDR3 size: 10 residues. Between the trimmed V and J ends, which lost 3 bases and 9 bases, there was a span of 6 bases. Germline-derived CDR1 and CDR2 are DFQATT and SNEGSKA (reference sequence). The CDR3 nucleotides are TGCAGTGCTAGTAGGAGTGAGCAGTTCTTC. Its protein product is CSASRSEQFF.

A single count supports this clonotype. This sequence joins TRBV5-5 and TRBJ2-2; unclear D gene. Between the trimmed V and J ends, which lost 6 bases and 0 bases, there was a span of 6 bases. The germline CDR1 and CDR2 sequences are SGHKS and YYEKEE (reference sequence). CDR3 length equals 13 residues. This CDR3 reads CASNEANTGELFF. CDR3 DNA sequence: TGTGCCAGCAATGAAGCGAACACCGGGGAGCTGTTTTTT. The full variable domain, completed using reference TRBV5-5 and TRBJ2-2, is DAGVTQSPTHLIKTRGQQVTLRCSPISGHKSVSWYQQVLGQGPQFIFQYYEKEERGRGNFPDRFSARQFPNYSSELNVNALLLGDSALYLCASNEANTGELFFGEGSRLTVL.

The count of this clonotype is one. CDR3 residues: CASSLLLQGRNTQYF. The CDR3 bases are TGTGCCAGCAGCTTACTCTTACAGGGGAGAAATACGCAGTATTTT. The rearrangement uses TRBV7-9 and TRBJ2-3; 7 bases line up with TRBD1. Germline V gives CDR1 SEHNR, CDR2 FQNEAQ (reference sequence). CDR3 length: 15 residues. Trimming removed 2 bases from V and 7 bases from J; junction bases left unmatched: 9.

The V gene is TRBV5-1, the J gene TRBJ1-6; possible D gene TRBD1, 5 bases. From germline, CDR1 is SGHRS and CDR2 YFSETQ. Trimming removed 4 bases from V and 5 bases from J, with 7 bases in between. CDR3 size: 13 residues. The CDR3 reads CASSLGDNSPLHF. CDR3 in DNA: TGCGCCAGCAGCCTAGGGGATAATTCACCCCTCCACTTT. The full variable domain, completed using reference TRBV5-1 and TRBJ1-6, is KAGVTQTPRYLIKTRGQQVTLSCSPISGHRSVSWYQQTPGQGLQFLFEYFSETQRNKGNFPGRFSGRQFSNSRSEMNVSTLELGDSALYLCASSLGDNSPLHFGNGTRLTVT.